This T cell receptor beta chain was identified during a study of T cell responses to AZD1222 COVID-19 vaccine. Method: immunoSEQ multiplex PCR; TCRdb's copy keeps in-frame clones and lacks some. Counted here are some 190,000 clones, roughly 94% occurring once; the ten biggest clones make up around 1.5%. Findings and caveats of the study: Just a handful of people given AZD1222 tested seropositive at baseline. Across the whole spike, CD4 TCRs peaked at regions 160-218 and 743-854. Unmutated variant regions are reportedly targeted by nearly half of spike-specific TCRs.

Details on this clone: Its antigen is still unknown.

Germline-derived CDR1 and CDR2 are MNHEY and SMNVEV (reference sequence). V was pared by 5 bases and J by 9 bases, with 17 bases between. CDR3 length: 15 residues. The chain is built from TRBV27 and TRBJ1-6; no reliable D call. This clonotype originated in an adult who received the MenACWY meningococcal vaccine as a control. Source: peripheral blood, taken 28 days after the second dose of the MenACWY control vaccine. CDR3 residues: CASSRVGDTSSPLHF. Written as DNA, the CDR3 is TGTGCCAGCAGTCGTGTGGGCGACACCAGTTCACCCCTCCACTTT.